The rows below give T cell receptor beta chains drawn from one sample of a study of cytomegalovirus exposure and HLA in healthy donors. Sequencing was performed with immunoSEQ multiplex PCR; in TCRdb, only in-frame clones are kept and a portion is missing. Of about 200,000 clones detected, around 81% appear once; the ten largest clones hold less than 2%. Sequenced material: PBMCs. These receptors came from a man aged 30 to 39 in good health and CMV-seronegative. Both conserved end residues are trimmed from each CDR3.

V gene,J gene,CDR3 length,CDR3 protein
TRBV30,TRBJ2-2,11,AWSRPARGELF
TRBV7-2,TRBJ2-7,15,ASSPHSGRVVAYEQY
TRBV7-3,TRBJ2-7,10,ASSQGAGEQY
TRBV6-1,TRBJ2-2,13,ASSEDAGGTGELF
TRBV29-1,TRBJ2-7,10,SVGDSPYEQY
TRBV7-2,TRBJ2-1,12,ASSLAGGWDEQF
TRBV5-4,TRBJ2-7,13,ASSLKGAGSYEQY
TRBV5-1,TRBJ2-3,12,ASTDSGRTDTQY
TRBV2,TRBJ1-3,14,ASSDDGLRGGNTIY
TRBV6-4,TRBJ2-3,12,ASSTTGSTDTQY
TRBV28,TRBJ2-7,14,ASSFTYRDNSYEQY
TRBV5-1,TRBJ2-7,12,ASSYGTGFREQY
TRBV6-1,TRBJ2-5,11,ASETTGWETQY
TRBV5-1,TRBJ2-1,15,ASSLESGTVSYNEQF
TRBV28,TRBJ1-1,11,ASSLGREFKAF
TRBV5-6,TRBJ2-1,13,ASSLGAGVSNEQF
TRBV5-5,TRBJ2-1,11,ASSLGGSGEQF
TRBV29-1,TRBJ2-5,12,SASQAGGGETQY
TRBV29-1,.,12,SVHFTSGSYEQY
TRBV10-1,TRBJ2-5,12,ASSESRTGKTQY
TRBV27,TRBJ1-4,11,ASGRSGDEKLF
TRBV18,TRBJ2-2,13,ASSPRQGITGELF
TRBV6-5,TRBJ1-1,11,ASNPRGRTEAF
TRBV18,TRBJ2-7,14,ASSPKPGALSYEQY
TRBV5-4,TRBJ2-2,12,ASSPPTNTGELF
TRBV6-5,TRBJ2-7,13,ASSYRWTGKHEQY
TRBV19,TRBJ2-1,13,ASGSRQGSYNEQF
TRBV30,TRBJ1-1,13,AWRPTPARNTEAF
TRBV5-5,TRBJ1-5,13,ASSSNAYSNQPQH
TRBV2,TRBJ1-1,13,ASNGADRPNTEAF
TRBV4-1,TRBJ2-3,15,ASSQGVQRELKDTQY
TRBV2,TRBJ1-1,12,ASRGTGGGTEAF
TRBV6-1,TRBJ2-7,13,ASSVTSGLTYEQY
TRBV4-1,TRBJ2-5,12,ASTPGAAKETQY
TRBV7-3,TRBJ2-7,13,ASSLSGQGGNEQY
TRBV27,TRBJ2-5,12,ASSPRQSQETQY
TRBV2,TRBJ1-5,13,ASRGQAGGNQPQH
TRBV20-1,TRBJ1-2,9,SGDRGNGYT
TRBV11-2,TRBJ1-3,13,ASSLKQPYGNTIY
TRBV29-1,TRBJ2-2,11,SVGTGGTGELF
TRBV27,TRBJ1-2,13,ASSLASVGGNGYT
TRBV7-6,TRBJ1-1,15,ASSLNSRDLMNTEAF
TRBV28,TRBJ1-2,11,ASRGSQGYGYT
TRBV6-4,TRBJ2-1,11,ASSDSEGAEQF
TRBV11-2,TRBJ2-1,14,ASSPASGRLDNEQF
TRBV27,TRBJ1-5,15,ASSPHIGTGSNQPQH
TRBV5-6,TRBJ1-5,13,ASSVRTGRNQPQH
TRBV23-1,TRBJ2-3,16,ASSHSTPGTGGADTQY
TRBV29-1,TRBJ2-3,14,SVDRSGRGYTDTQY
TRBV13,TRBJ2-6,13,ASSLQGIGANVLT
TRBV10-1,TRBJ1-1,11,ASSMDRGTEAF
TRBV27,TRBJ2-1,12,ASARSSSYNEQF
TRBV30,TRBJ1-2,11,AWSGGQDKDYT
TRBV29-1,TRBJ2-1,16,SDQGGPFGAGEDSEQF
TRBV9,TRBJ2-7,11,ASSPRLAYEQY
TRBV29-1,TRBJ2-1,12,SPTKGASGNEQF
TRBV6-6,TRBJ2-7,14,ASSYGAGGGSHEQY
TRBV2,TRBJ2-7,12,ASSGTGGRYEQY
TRBV19,TRBJ1-5,12,ASSKTGTNQPQH
TRBV14,TRBJ2-7,12,ASSQANRAHEQY